Described below is a single T cell receptor beta chain sequence and its context. The isolated RNA, all of it, was reverse transcribed, so expressed TCRB transcripts were what got sequenced. The assay was immunoSEQ multiplex PCR, and TCRdb's table has in-frame clones only and misses some. The sample consists of roughly 450,000 clones, around 14% of them appearing once. The sample originates from a study of beta chain features in type 1 diabetes. This CDR3 is 13 amino acids long. CDR1 is SGHTA and CDR2 is FQGTGA in the germline V gene. Trimming cost V 5 bases and J 13 bases, with 20 bases left between them.

The chain combines TRBV7-3 with TRBJ1-2; maybe TRBD1 (6 bases). This sequence was found in a man younger than 45 in good health. Sequences were obtained from naive CD4+ T cells from blood. CDR3 in DNA: TGTGCCAGCAGCAATGCGACAGGCATCCCCTCCACCTTC. As protein: CASSNATGIPSTF.